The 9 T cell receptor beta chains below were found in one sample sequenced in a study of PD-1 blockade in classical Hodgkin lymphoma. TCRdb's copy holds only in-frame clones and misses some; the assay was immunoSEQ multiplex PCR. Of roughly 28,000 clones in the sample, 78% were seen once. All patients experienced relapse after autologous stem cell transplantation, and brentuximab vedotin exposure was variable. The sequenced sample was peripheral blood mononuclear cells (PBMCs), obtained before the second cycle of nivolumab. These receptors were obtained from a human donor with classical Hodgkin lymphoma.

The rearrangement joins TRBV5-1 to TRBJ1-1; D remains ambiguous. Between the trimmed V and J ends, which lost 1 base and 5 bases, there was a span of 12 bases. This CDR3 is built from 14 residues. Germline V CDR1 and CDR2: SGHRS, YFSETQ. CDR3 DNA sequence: TGCGCCAGCAGCTTGACTTCCGGGGTTACTGAAGCTTTCTTT. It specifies CASSLTSGVTEAFF.

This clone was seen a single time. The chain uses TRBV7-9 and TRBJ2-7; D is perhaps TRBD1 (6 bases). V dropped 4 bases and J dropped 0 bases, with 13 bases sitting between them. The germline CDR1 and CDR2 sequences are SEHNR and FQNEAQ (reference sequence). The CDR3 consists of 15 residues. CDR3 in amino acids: CASSYRTVSSYEQYF. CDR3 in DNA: TGTGCCAGCAGCTACCGGACAGTAAGCTCCTACGAGCAGTACTTC.

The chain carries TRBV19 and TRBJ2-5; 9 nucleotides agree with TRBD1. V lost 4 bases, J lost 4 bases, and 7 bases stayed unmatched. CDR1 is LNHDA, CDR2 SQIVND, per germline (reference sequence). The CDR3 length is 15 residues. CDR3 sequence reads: CASSRTGDRGETQYF. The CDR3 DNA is TGTGCCAGTAGTAGGACAGGGGATAGGGGAGAGACCCAGTACTTC.

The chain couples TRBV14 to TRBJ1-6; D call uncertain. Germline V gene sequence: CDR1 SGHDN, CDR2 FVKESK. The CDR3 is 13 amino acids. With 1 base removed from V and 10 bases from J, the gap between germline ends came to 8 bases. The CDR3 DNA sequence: TGTGCCAGCAGCCAAGTAGGGAACTCACCCCTCCACTTT. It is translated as CASSQVGNSPLHF.

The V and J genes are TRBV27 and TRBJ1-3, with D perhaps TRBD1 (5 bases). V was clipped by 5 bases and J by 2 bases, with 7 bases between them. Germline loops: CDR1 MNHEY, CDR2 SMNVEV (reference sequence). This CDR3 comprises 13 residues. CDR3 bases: TGTGCCAGCAGTCTGACAGCTGGAAACACCATATATTTT. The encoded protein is CASSLTAGNTIYF.

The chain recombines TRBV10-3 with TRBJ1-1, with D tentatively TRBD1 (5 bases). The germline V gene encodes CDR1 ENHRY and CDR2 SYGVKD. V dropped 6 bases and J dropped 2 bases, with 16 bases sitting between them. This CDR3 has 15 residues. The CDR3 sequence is CAISLRDPGNTEAFF. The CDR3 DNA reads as TGTGCCATCAGCCTCAGGGATCCAGGAAACACTGAAGCTTTCTTT.

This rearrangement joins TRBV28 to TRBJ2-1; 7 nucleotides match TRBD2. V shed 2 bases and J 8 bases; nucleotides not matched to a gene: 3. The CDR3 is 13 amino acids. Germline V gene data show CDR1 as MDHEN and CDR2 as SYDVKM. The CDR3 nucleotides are TGTGCCAGCAGTTTAGGGAGGGGTTATGAGCAGTTCTTC. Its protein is CASSLGRGYEQFF.

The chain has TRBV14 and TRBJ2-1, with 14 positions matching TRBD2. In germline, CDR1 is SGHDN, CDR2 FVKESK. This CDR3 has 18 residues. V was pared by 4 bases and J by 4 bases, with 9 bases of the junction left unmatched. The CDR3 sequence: CASSRGLAGGTWYNEQFF. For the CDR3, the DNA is TGTGCCAGCAGCCGCGGACTAGCGGGGGGTACGTGGTACAATGAGCAGTTCTTC.

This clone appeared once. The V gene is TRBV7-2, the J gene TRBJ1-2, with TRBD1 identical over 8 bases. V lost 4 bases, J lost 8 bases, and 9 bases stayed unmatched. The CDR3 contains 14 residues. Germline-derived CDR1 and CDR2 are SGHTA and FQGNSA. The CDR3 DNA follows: TGTGCCAGCAGCTCCCCAGGGGGCCCTTTCGGCTACACCTTC. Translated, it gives CASSSPGGPFGYTF.